These 24 T cell receptor beta chains were sequenced from one sample in a study of T cells in Graves' hyperthyroidism and ophthalmopathy. RNA transcripts provided the source from which TCR beta CDR3 regions were amplified. The primer set for the first-round RT-PCR of the TCR CDR3 was HTBI. TCRdb re-called the multiplex PCR reads with MiXCR, one entry per CDR3 protein. The sample has approximately 400,000 distinct CDR3 sequences, 15% to 20% seen once; the top ten hold 35% to 45%. Sequenced sample: blood. These receptors originate from a man younger than 30 with Graves' ophthalmopathy.

The chain couples TRBV20-1 to TRBJ2-5, with D possibly matching TRBD2 (5 bases). CDR3 length: 15 residues. With 0 bases removed from V and 5 bases from J, the gap between germline ends came to 16 bases. The V gene's germline CDR1 is DFQATT and CDR2 SNEGSKA (reference sequence). The CDR3 loop is CSARDPKDSRETQYF. The CDR3 DNA reads TGCAGTGCTAGAGATCCTAAGGACTCTAGGGAGACCCAGTACTTC.

This clonotype was found many times. The chain joins TRBV7-6 to TRBJ2-2; possibly TRBD1 for D (5 bases). The germline gives CDR1 SGHVS, CDR2 FNYEAQ. The V gene lost 0 bases and the J gene lost 0 bases, with 14 bases spanning the gap. This CDR3 is 18 amino acids long. The CDR3 is CASSLAVHGRANTGELFF. The CDR3 bases are TGTGCCAGCAGCTTAGCCGTCCATGGCAGGGCGAACACCGGGGAGCTGTTTTTT.

A word on this clonotype: This is likely a read error, given that the CDR3 carries no conserved phenylalanine or tryptophan at its end. The chain carries TRBV9 and TRBJ2-2; D is unresolved. The V end lost 0 bases, the J end lost 3 bases, and 9 bases lay between the germline ends. Germline V gives CDR1 SGDLS, CDR2 YYNGEE. This CDR3 has 15 residues. DNA of the CDR3: TGTGCCAGCAGCGTAGAGGGCAGATACACCGGGGAGCTGTTTCTT. Protein sequence: CASSVEGRYTGELFL.

This clonotype appeared a few times. The genes are TRBV15 and TRBJ1-5; D unclear. There are 14 residues in the CDR3. V shed 1 base and J shed 0 bases, with 4 bases lying between them. Germline V gene sequence: CDR1 LNHNV, CDR2 YYDKDF (reference sequence). The CDR3 here is CATSRGDSNQPQHF. The CDR3 DNA follows: TGTGCCACCAGCAGAGGAGATAGCAATCAGCCCCAGCATTTT.

The table lists this clonotype with many counts. This chain uses TRBV10-1 with TRBJ2-1, with D unclear. From germline, CDR1 is WNHNN and CDR2 SYGVQD (reference sequence). V shed 7 bases and J shed 5 bases, with 21 bases lying between them. CDR3 length equals 16 residues. CDR3 region: CASTWTSRLLNNEQFF. The CDR3 region has the DNA TGCGCCAGCACTTGGACCTCCCGGCTTCTAAACAATGAGCAGTTCTTC.

Ten or more counts support this clonotype. This chain links TRBV5-5 with TRBJ1-1, with 7 bases matching TRBD1. Looked up from germline, CDR1 is SGHKS and CDR2 is YYEKEE (reference sequence). V lost 2 bases to trimming and J lost 0 bases; unmatched junction nucleotides: 4. CDR3 length: 15 residues. The CDR3 sequence is CASSLQGPMNTEAFF. The CDR3 bases are TGTGCCAGCAGCTTACAGGGGCCCATGAACACTGAAGCTTTCTTT.

The J gene is TRBJ1-5, the V gene TRBV7-8; 8 positions match TRBD1. This CDR3 is 16 amino acids long. CDR1 is SGHVS and CDR2 is FQNEAQ in the germline V gene. The junction had 11 bases not matched to a gene; V was cut back by 5 bases and J by 5 bases. CDR3 DNA sequence: TGTGCCAGCAGCAAAGGACAGGGAGGTGCACATCAGCCCCAGCATTTT. Translated: CASSKGQGGAHQPQHF. Combining the CDR3 with reference TRBV7-8 and TRBJ1-5 gives the whole variable domain GAGVSQSPRYKVAKRGQDVALRCDPISGHVSLFWYQQALGQGPEFLTYFQNEAQLDKSGLPSDRFFAERPEGSVSTLKIQRTQQEDSAVYLCASSKGQGGAHQPQHFGDGTRLSIL.

This clonotype has a handful of counts. The rearrangement joins TRBV11-2 to TRBJ1-4; D perhaps matches TRBD1 (5 bases). The ends were cut back, 6 bases at V and 8 bases at J, with 16 bases in the middle. There are 14 residues in the CDR3. Germline loops: CDR1 SGHAT, CDR2 FQNNGV. CDR3 region: CASSFGGNSEKLFF. DNA of the CDR3: TGTGCCAGCAGTTTTGGGGGGAATTCAGAAAAACTGTTTTTT.

This clonotype was counted between two and nine times. The J gene is TRBJ2-3, the V gene TRBV12-3 or TRBV12-4, with 13 bases identical to TRBD2. The CDR3 is made up of 16 amino acids. The V segment lost 6 bases and the J segment 2 bases; nucleotides outside the gene matches: 5. Here the CDR3 reads CASRLTSGGDTDTQYF. CDR3 bases: TGTGCCAGCAGGCTTACTAGCGGGGGGGACACAGATACGCAGTATTTT.

This clonotype has only a few counts. The chain links TRBV6-6 to TRBJ2-2; D may correspond to TRBD1 or TRBD2 (6 bases each). V was shortened by 0 bases and J by 4 bases, with 12 bases between the two germline ends. The V gene's germline CDR1 is MNHNY and CDR2 SVGAGI (reference sequence). CDR3 length equals 16 residues. This CDR3 reads CASSYSGGLTTGELFF. CDR3 nucleotides: TGTGCCAGCAGTTACTCGGGGGGCCTTACCACCGGGGAGCTGTTTTTT.

There are a few counts of this clonotype. The chain recombines TRBV4-1 with TRBJ2-5, with D possibly TRBD1 on 10 matching bases. The CDR3 is 15 amino acids. V lost 6 bases and J 6 bases, leaving 20 bases between the germline ends. Germline-derived CDR1 and CDR2 are MGHRA and YSYEKL. The DNA of the CDR3 is TGCGCCAGCAGTCCTAGCGGGACAGGGGACAAGACCCAGTACTTC. Its protein is CASSPSGTGDKTQYF.

The chain has TRBV12-3 or TRBV12-4 and TRBJ2-3, with 11 bases fitting TRBD2. With 2 bases clipped from V and 0 bases from J, the junction kept 13 bases outside the gene matches. The CDR3 covers 20 residues. The DNA for the CDR3 is TGTGCCAGCAGTTTATTGAAGCTAGCGGGAGGAGCTTCTAGCACAGATACGCAGTATTTT. Translating it yields CASSLLKLAGGASSTDTQYF.

This clonotype was detected many times. In DNA, the CDR3 is TGCGCCAGCAGCTTGGTCAGCTGGGGCACTGAAGCTTTCTTT. This sequence encodes CASSLVSWGTEAFF. J is TRBJ1-1 and V is TRBV5-1; D ambiguous. Looked up from germline, CDR1 is SGHRS and CDR2 is YFSETQ. V lost 0 bases, J lost 4 bases, and 10 bases lay in between. This CDR3 is built from 14 residues.

This clonotype was counted only a few times. CDR3 residues: CANSEVQGGRDTQYF. CDR3 DNA sequence: TGTGCCAACAGTGAAGTCCAGGGCGGCCGGGATACGCAGTATTTT. This rearrangement joins TRBV11-3 to TRBJ2-3; weak D call: TRBD1 (5 bases). There are 15 residues in the CDR3. V gave up 10 bases and J gave up 6 bases, with 23 bases separating them. Looked up from germline, CDR1 is SGHNT and CDR2 is YENEEA.

This clonotype was counted many times. CDR3 nucleotides: TGCAGTGCTAGAGGCACTCACCAAGAGACCCAGTACTTC. Protein: CSARGTHQETQYF. The chain is built from TRBV20-1 and TRBJ2-5; D is ambiguous. CDR1 is DFQATT, CDR2 SNEGSKA, per germline (reference sequence). Trimming took off 1 base at V and 0 bases at J, with 6 bases between the two ends. The CDR3 loop spans 13 amino acids.

The V call is TRBV19, the J call TRBJ1-5, with 10 bases fitting TRBD1. The ends lost 7 bases at V and 3 bases at J; junction bases unmatched: 6. CDR3 length equals 15 residues. The germline V gene has CDR1 LNHDA and CDR2 SQIVND (reference sequence). The CDR3 coding sequence is TGTGCCAGTACCCGGGACAGGGGATTCAATCAGCCCCAGCATTTT. Protein product: CASTRDRGFNQPQHF.

This clonotype was counted at least ten times. This chain links TRBV18 with TRBJ2-7, with no clear D. This CDR3 region has 13 residues. V was clipped by 3 bases and J by 3 bases, with 9 bases between them. CDR1 is KGHSH, CDR2 LQKENI, per germline. The CDR3 sequence is CASSPSGNYEQYF. CDR3 nucleotide sequence: TGTGCCAGCTCACCTTCAGGCAACTACGAGCAGTACTTC.

This clonotype has a handful of counts. The V and J genes are TRBV7-2 and TRBJ2-1; TRBD2 matches at 8 bases. The CDR3 runs 18 residues. V dropped 5 bases and J dropped 6; count of bases not matched to a gene: 18. Germline lookup yields CDR1 SGHTA and CDR2 FQGNSA. The CDR3 sequence: CASSVGGGPLGGGNEQFF. CDR3 nucleotide sequence: TGTGCCAGCAGCGTCGGGGGGGGGCCCCTCGGTGGAGGCAATGAGCAGTTCTTC.

This clonotype was recorded many times. This chain uses TRBV3-1 with TRBJ1-3; 7 nucleotides align to TRBD1. The CDR3 has 13 amino acids. The V segment lost 6 bases and the J segment 4 bases; nucleotides outside the gene matches: 3. CDR1 LGHDT and CDR2 YNNKEL come from the germline V gene (reference sequence). The CDR3 bases are TGTGCCAGCAGAGGGACAGTCGGAAACACCATATATTTT. This sequence encodes CASRGTVGNTIYF. Full variable domain (missing parts from reference TRBV3-1 and TRBJ1-3): DTAVSQTPKYLVTQMGNDKSIKCEQNLGHDTMYWYKQDSKKFLKIMFSYNNKELIINETVPNRFSPKSPDKAHLNLHINSLELGDSAVYFCASRGTVGNTIYFGEGSWLTVV.

On this clonotype itself: It may be a read error: a sequence one base away is much more abundant. The chain combines TRBV3-1 with TRBJ2-3, with 10 bases lining up with TRBD2. CDR3 size: 16 residues. From germline, CDR1 is LGHDT and CDR2 YNNKEL (reference sequence). V lost 4 bases and J lost 4; bases outside the gene matches: 8. Written as DNA, the CDR3 is TGTGCCAGCAGCCCTCTAGCGGGGGCCTCCGCAGATACGCAGTATTTT. Amino acid sequence: CASSPLAGASADTQYF.

This clonotype was counted at least ten times. J is TRBJ1-3 and V is TRBV10-3, with D possibly TRBD1 on 6 matching bases. CDR3 length: 13 residues. The germline CDR1 and CDR2 sequences are ENHRY and SYGVKD. Trimming took off 9 bases at V and 2 bases at J, with 11 bases between the two ends. CDR3 bases: TGTGCCATAAGCCCAGGGGCTGGAAACACCATATATTTT. Translation gives CAISPGAGNTIYF.

In its sample, this clonotype was seen a few times. A junction end diverges from the germline sequence, so it may reflect a read error. This chain uses TRBV5-6 with TRBJ1-1; D is perhaps TRBD1 (6 bases). The germline V gene has CDR1 SGHDT and CDR2 YYEEEE. CDR3 size: 14 residues. CDR3 in DNA: TGTGCCGGCAGCCCGGACAGTATGAACACTGAAGCTCTCTTT. Residues: CAGSPDSMNTEALF.

This clonotype was counted at least ten times. The chain links TRBV6-1 to TRBJ2-2; tentatively, D is TRBD2 (6 bases). The CDR3 extends over 14 amino acids. V gave up 7 bases and J gave up 0 bases, with 9 bases separating them. Germline CDR1 reads MNHNS; CDR2 reads SASEGT. The CDR3 bases are TGTGCCAGCACCCGGGACTCGAACACCGGGGAGCTGTTTTTT. Amino acid sequence: CASTRDSNTGELFF.

This clonotype was recorded a few times. The rearrangement uses TRBV12-3 or TRBV12-4 and TRBJ2-5; tentatively, D is TRBD1 (7 bases). The CDR3 runs 16 residues. Trimming took off 1 base at V and 5 bases at J, with 17 bases between the two ends. CDR3 sequence reads: CASSLGTGPGGETQYF. In DNA form, the CDR3 reads TGTGCCAGCAGTTTAGGGACAGGCCCTGGGGGGGAGACCCAGTACTTC.